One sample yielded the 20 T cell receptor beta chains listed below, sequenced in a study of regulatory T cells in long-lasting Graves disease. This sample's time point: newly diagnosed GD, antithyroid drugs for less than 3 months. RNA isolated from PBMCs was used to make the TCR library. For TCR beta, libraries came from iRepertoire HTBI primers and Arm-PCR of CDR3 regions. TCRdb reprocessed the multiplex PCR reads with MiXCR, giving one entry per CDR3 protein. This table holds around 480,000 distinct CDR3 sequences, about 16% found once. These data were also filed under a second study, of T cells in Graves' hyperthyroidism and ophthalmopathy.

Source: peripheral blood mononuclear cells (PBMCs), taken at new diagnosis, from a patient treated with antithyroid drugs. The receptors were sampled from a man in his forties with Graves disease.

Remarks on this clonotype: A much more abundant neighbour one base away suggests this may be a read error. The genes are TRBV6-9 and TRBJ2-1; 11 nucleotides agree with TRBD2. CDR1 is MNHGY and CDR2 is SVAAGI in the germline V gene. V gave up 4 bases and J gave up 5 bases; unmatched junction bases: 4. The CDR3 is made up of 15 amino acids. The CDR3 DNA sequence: TGTGCCAGCAGTTTAGCGGGAGGGTCCCACAATGAGCAGTTCTTC. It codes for CASSLAGGSHNEQFF.

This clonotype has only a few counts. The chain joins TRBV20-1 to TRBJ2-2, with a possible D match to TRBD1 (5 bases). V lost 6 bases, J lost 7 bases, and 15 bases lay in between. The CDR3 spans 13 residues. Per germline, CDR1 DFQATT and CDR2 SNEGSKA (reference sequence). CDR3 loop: CSAKGSFDGELFF. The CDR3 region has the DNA TGCAGTGCAAAGGGGTCGTTTGACGGGGAGCTGTTTTTT.

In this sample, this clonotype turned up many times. The CDR3 region is CASSIGGSSYEQYF. CDR3 coding DNA: TGTGCCAGTAGTATCGGCGGGAGCTCCTACGAGCAGTACTTC. The chain carries TRBV19 and TRBJ2-7; 7 bases match TRBD2. Germline trimming cut 3 bases from V and 0 bases from J; bases unmatched to any gene: 2. The V gene's germline CDR1 is LNHDA and CDR2 SQIVND (reference sequence). CDR3 length: 14 amino acids.

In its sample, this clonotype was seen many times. The CDR3 coding sequence is TGCAGTGCTAGGCAGATAGCGGGGGCAAATGAGCAGTTCTTC. The encoded protein is CSARQIAGANEQFF. The chain recombines TRBV20-1 with TRBJ2-1; 9 bases line up with TRBD2. The V gene end was trimmed by 3 bases and the J gene end by 7 bases; junction bases not matched to a gene: 7. CDR1 is DFQATT and CDR2 is SNEGSKA in the germline V gene (reference sequence). The CDR3 is 14 amino acids.

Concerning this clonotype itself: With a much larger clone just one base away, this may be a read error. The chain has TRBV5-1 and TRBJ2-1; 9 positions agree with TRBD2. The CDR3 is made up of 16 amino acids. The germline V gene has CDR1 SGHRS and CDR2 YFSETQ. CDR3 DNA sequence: TGCCCCAGCAGCCTGTTTAGCGGGGGAACCTACAATGAGCAGTTCTTC. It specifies CPSSLFSGGTYNEQFF.

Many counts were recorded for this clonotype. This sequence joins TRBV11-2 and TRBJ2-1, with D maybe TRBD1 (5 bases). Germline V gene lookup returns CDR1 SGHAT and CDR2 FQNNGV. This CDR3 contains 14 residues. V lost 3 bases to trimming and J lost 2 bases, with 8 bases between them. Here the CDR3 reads CASSFGQPYNEQFF. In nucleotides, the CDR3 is TGTGCCAGCAGCTTTGGACAACCCTACAATGAGCAGTTCTTC.

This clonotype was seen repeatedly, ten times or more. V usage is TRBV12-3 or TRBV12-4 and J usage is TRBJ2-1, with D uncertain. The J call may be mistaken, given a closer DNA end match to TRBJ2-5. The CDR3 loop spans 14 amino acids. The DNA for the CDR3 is TGTGCCAGCAGTTTTTCGGCAGCAGGAGAGACCCAGTACTTC. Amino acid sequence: CASSFSAAGETQYF.

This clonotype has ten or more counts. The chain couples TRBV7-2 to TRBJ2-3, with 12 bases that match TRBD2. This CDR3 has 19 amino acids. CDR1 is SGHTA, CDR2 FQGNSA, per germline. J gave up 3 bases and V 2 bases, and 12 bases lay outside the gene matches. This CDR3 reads CASSLLLAGGPSKTDTQYF. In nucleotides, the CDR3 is TGTGCCAGCAGCTTACTCCTAGCGGGAGGGCCCTCGAAAACAGATACGCAGTATTTT.

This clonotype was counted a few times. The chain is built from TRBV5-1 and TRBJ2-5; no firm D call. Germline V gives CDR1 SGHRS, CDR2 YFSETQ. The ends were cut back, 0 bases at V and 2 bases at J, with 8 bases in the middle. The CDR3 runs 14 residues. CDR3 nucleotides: TGCGCCAGCAGCTTGGAGGCGCCTCAAGAGACCCAGTACTTC. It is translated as CASSLEAPQETQYF. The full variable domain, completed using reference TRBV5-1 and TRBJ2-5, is KAGVTQTPRYLIKTRGQQVTLSCSPISGHRSVSWYQQTPGQGLQFLFEYFSETQRNKGNFPGRFSGRQFSNSRSEMNVSTLELGDSALYLCASSLEAPQETQYFGPGTRLLVL.

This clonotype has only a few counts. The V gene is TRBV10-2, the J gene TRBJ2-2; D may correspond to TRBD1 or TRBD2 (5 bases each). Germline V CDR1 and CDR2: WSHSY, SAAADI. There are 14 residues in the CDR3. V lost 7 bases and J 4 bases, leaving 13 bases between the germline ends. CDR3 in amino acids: CASMWGYGTGELFF. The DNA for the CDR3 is TGCGCCAGCATGTGGGGGTACGGCACCGGGGAGCTGTTTTTT.

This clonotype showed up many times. The CDR3 DNA reads TGTGCCAGCAGTTTCGGGAGCCTGAACACTGAAGCTTTCTTT. Protein product: CASSFGSLNTEAFF. The chain is built from TRBV12-3 or TRBV12-4 and TRBJ1-1; D remains ambiguous. Trimming shortened V by 3 bases and J by 0 bases, and 8 bases separated the two germline ends. CDR3 length: 14 amino acids.

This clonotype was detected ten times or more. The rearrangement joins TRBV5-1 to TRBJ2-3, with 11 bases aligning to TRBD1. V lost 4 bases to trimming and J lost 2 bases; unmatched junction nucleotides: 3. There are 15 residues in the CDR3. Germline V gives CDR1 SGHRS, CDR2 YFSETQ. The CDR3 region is CASSRDRGTTDTQYF. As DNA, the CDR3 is TGCGCCAGCAGCCGGGACAGGGGGACCACAGATACGCAGTATTTT.

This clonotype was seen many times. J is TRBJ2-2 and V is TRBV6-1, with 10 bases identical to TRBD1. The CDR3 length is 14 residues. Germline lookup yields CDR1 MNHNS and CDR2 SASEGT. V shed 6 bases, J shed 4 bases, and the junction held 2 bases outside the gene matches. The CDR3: CASRGTGVTGELFF. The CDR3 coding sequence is TGTGCCAGCAGAGGGACAGGGGTCACCGGGGAGCTGTTTTTT.

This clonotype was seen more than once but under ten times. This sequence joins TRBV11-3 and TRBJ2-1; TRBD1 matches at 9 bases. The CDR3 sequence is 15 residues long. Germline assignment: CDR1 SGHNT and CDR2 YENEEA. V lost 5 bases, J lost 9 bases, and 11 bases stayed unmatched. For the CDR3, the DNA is TGTGCCAGCAGCCGTTGGACAGGGGAAGGCGTTGAGCAGTTCTTC. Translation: CASSRWTGEGVEQFF.

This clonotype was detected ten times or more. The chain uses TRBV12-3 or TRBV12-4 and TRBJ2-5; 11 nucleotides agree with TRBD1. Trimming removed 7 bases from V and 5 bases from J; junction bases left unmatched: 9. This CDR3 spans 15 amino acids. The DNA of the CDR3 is TGTGCCAGCACCCCCTTGGACAGGGGGCGGGAGACCCAGTACTTC. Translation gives CASTPLDRGRETQYF.

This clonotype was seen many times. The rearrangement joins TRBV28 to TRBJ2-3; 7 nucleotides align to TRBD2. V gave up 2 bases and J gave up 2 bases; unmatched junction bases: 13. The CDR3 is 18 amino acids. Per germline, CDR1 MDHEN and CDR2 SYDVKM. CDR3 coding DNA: TGTGCCAGCAGTTTACCTTCGACTAGCTCAACATCCACAGATACGCAGTATTTT. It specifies CASSLPSTSSTSTDTQYF.

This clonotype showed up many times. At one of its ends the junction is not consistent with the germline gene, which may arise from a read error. CDR3 in amino acids: CASSLGDQRQEPIF. The DNA for the CDR3 is TGCGCCAGCAGCTTGGGGGACCAGCGCCAGGAGCCCATCTTC. The V and J genes are TRBV5-1 and TRBJ2-1; D tentatively reads TRBD1 or TRBD2 (5 bases each). The CDR3 contains 14 residues. Germline CDR1 reads SGHRS; CDR2 reads YFSETQ.

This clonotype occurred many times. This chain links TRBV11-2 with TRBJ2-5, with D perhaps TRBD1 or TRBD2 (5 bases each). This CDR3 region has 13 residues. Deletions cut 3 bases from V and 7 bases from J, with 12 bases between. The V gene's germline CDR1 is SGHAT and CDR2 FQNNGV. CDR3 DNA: TGTGCCAGCAGCTTCCCAGGTGGGGGGACCCAGTACTTC. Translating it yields CASSFPGGGTQYF.

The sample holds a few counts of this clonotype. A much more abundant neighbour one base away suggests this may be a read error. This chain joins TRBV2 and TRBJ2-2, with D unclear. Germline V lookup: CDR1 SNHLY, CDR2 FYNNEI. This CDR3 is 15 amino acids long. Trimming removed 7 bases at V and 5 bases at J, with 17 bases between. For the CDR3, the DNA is TGTGCCAGCAAAGAAACGACATACGGTACCGGGGAGCTGTTTTTT. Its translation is CASKETTYGTGELFF.

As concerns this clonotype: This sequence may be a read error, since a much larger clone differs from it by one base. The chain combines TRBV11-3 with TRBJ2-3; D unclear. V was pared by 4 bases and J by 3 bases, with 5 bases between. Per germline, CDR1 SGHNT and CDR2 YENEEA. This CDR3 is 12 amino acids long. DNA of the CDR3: TGTGCCAGCAGCTCCGCAACAGATACGCAGTATTTT. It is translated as CASSSATDTQYF.